Listed below are T cell receptor beta chains from one sample, sequenced in a study of blood T cells in healthy people across ages. In TCRdb, the 5' RACE reads were re-called with MiXCR into one record per CDR3 protein. The table includes approximately 690,000 distinct CDR3 sequences, approximately 50% detected once. Source material: blood. Receptors were obtained from a man between 60 and 75 years old in good health. The CDR3 runs from the conserved cysteine through the conserved F or W. D genes are given only for firm matches. Size is stated for part of the rows, as once, few or many counts, or as a class when the clone is expanded.

abundance: NA; j_gene: TRBJ2-5; v_gene: TRBV7-9; d_gene: NA; CDR3nt: TGTGCCAGCAGCGACAGTAATGGGGTAGGGGAGACCCAGTACTTC; CDR3aa: CASSDSNGVGETQYF
abundance: NA; j_gene: TRBJ1-1; v_gene: TRBV6-5; d_gene: TRBD1; CDR3nt: TGTGCCAGCAGTTACAATTCAGGGGGCGGACTAGCTTTCTTT; CDR3aa: CASSYNSGGGLAFF
abundance: NA; j_gene: TRBJ2-1; v_gene: TRBV7-2; d_gene: TRBD1; CDR3nt: TGTGCCAGCAGCTTAGCGAGGTTGGACAGGGGGCGCGACAATGAGCAGTTCTTC; CDR3aa: CASSLARLDRGRDNEQFF
abundance: NA; j_gene: TRBJ1-1; v_gene: TRBV29-1; d_gene: TRBD1; CDR3nt: TGCAACACCCGGGGACAGGCGAACACTGAAGCTTTCTTT; CDR3aa: CNTRGQANTEAFF
abundance: NA; j_gene: TRBJ2-5; v_gene: TRBV7-8; d_gene: NA; CDR3nt: TGTGCCAGCAGCTATAGGGGTGATGGGGAGACCCAGTACTTC; CDR3aa: CASSYRGDGETQYF
abundance: NA; j_gene: TRBJ2-1; v_gene: TRBV7-2; d_gene: TRBD2; CDR3nt: TGTGCCAGCAGCTTATACCCCGGACTAGCGGGGCCCAATGAGCAGTTCTTC; CDR3aa: CASSLYPGLAGPNEQFF
abundance: NA; j_gene: TRBJ2-5; v_gene: TRBV15; d_gene: TRBD2; CDR3nt: TGTGCCACCAGCAGAGAGGGACTAGCGGGGGGGAACAATGAGCAGTACTTC; CDR3aa: CATSREGLAGGNNEQYF
abundance: NA; j_gene: TRBJ2-7; v_gene: TRBV27; d_gene: NA; CDR3nt: TGTGCCAGCAGTTTCTTCGCTAATTACGAGCAGTACTTC; CDR3aa: CASSFFANYEQYF
abundance: NA; j_gene: TRBJ2-3; v_gene: TRBV29-1; d_gene: NA; CDR3nt: TGCAGCGTTCCTCCCGGGGCTAGTAGCGATACGCAGTATTTT; CDR3aa: CSVPPGASSDTQYF
abundance: NA; j_gene: TRBJ2-3; v_gene: TRBV9; d_gene: NA; CDR3nt: TGTGCCTGCACCCGCGAGAGGGGCACAGATACGCAGTATTTT; CDR3aa: CACTRERGTDTQYF
abundance: NA; j_gene: TRBJ2-4; v_gene: TRBV3-1; d_gene: NA; CDR3nt: TGTGCCAGCAGCCAAGTAAGAAGCAACATTCAGTACTTC; CDR3aa: CASSQVRSNIQYF
abundance: NA; j_gene: TRBJ2-1; v_gene: TRBV11-2; d_gene: TRBD2; CDR3nt: TGTGCCAGCAGCTCGCCACTACTAGCGGGGGGCTGGAACTCGAATGAGCAGTTCTTC; CDR3aa: CASSSPLLAGGWNSNEQFF
abundance: NA; j_gene: TRBJ2-7; v_gene: TRBV12-5; d_gene: NA; CDR3nt: TGTGCTAGTGGTGTGGTACGGAGTCGCGAGCAGTACTTC; CDR3aa: CASGVVRSREQYF
abundance: NA; j_gene: TRBJ2-5; v_gene: TRBV20-1; d_gene: TRBD1; CDR3nt: TGCAGTGCACCGGGGACAGCTAACCTACCAGAGACCCAGTACTTC; CDR3aa: CSAPGTANLPETQYF
abundance: NA; j_gene: TRBJ1-2; v_gene: TRBV12-3/TRBV12-4; d_gene: NA; CDR3nt: TGTGCCAGCACCTCTCCCAGTGCTAACTATGGCTACACCTTC; CDR3aa: CASTSPSANYGYTF
abundance: few; j_gene: TRBJ1-2; v_gene: TRBV7-2; d_gene: TRBD1; CDR3nt: TGTGCCAGCAGCGTGACAGGGGGCTCTAACTATGGCTACACCTTC; CDR3aa: CASSVTGGSNYGYTF
abundance: few; j_gene: TRBJ2-5; v_gene: TRBV20-1; d_gene: TRBD1; CDR3nt: TGCAGTGCTGAAGACAGGGGGGAGACCCAGTACTTC; CDR3aa: CSAEDRGETQYF
abundance: NA; j_gene: TRBJ2-5; v_gene: TRBV27; d_gene: TRBD1; CDR3nt: TGTGCCAGCAGTACACACAGGGGGCAAGAGACCCAGTACTTC; CDR3aa: CASSTHRGQETQYF
abundance: few; j_gene: TRBJ2-7; v_gene: TRBV6-2/TRBV6-3; d_gene: NA; CDR3nt: TGTGCCAGCAGTCGAACCTACGAGCAGTACTTC; CDR3aa: CASSRTYEQYF
abundance: NA; j_gene: TRBJ1-2; v_gene: TRBV3-1; d_gene: NA; CDR3nt: TGTGCCAGCAGCCAAGGCAGGGCTAGCTATGGCTACACCTTC; CDR3aa: CASSQGRASYGYTF
abundance: NA; j_gene: TRBJ2-7; v_gene: TRBV29-1; d_gene: NA; CDR3nt: TGCAGCGTACGCTTGGGCGGCAGCTACGAGCAGTACTTC; CDR3aa: CSVRLGGSYEQYF
abundance: few; j_gene: TRBJ2-1; v_gene: TRBV29-1; d_gene: NA; CDR3nt: TGCAGCGTTGAAAGGGGGAATGAGCAGTTCTTC; CDR3aa: CSVERGNEQFF
abundance: NA; j_gene: TRBJ1-2; v_gene: TRBV6-6; d_gene: NA; CDR3nt: TGTGCCAGCAGTTACGCCCCGGGGTTAAGCTATGGCTACACCTTC; CDR3aa: CASSYAPGLSYGYTF
abundance: NA; j_gene: TRBJ2-2; v_gene: TRBV10-3; d_gene: NA; CDR3nt: TGTGCCATCAGGGGCGGCATCGCGAACACCGGGGAGCTGTTTTTT; CDR3aa: CAIRGGIANTGELFF
abundance: NA; j_gene: TRBJ2-3; v_gene: TRBV12-3/TRBV12-4; d_gene: NA; CDR3nt: TGTGCCAGCACCTTCGGGGAACAGGGCACAGATACGCAGTATTTT; CDR3aa: CASTFGEQGTDTQYF
abundance: NA; j_gene: TRBJ2-5; v_gene: TRBV2; d_gene: NA; CDR3nt: TGTGCCAGCAGGGATGCCGGGGAGACCCAGTACTTC; CDR3aa: CASRDAGETQYF
abundance: NA; j_gene: TRBJ2-3; v_gene: TRBV5-5; d_gene: TRBD1; CDR3nt: TGTGCCAGCAGCTACCGGACAGGGAAAGATACGCAGTATTTT; CDR3aa: CASSYRTGKDTQYF
abundance: once; j_gene: TRBJ2-3; v_gene: TRBV21-1; d_gene: NA; CDR3nt: TGTGCCAGCAGCAGCGCCCGGGGTGATACGCAGTATTTT; CDR3aa: CASSSARGDTQYF
abundance: NA; j_gene: TRBJ1-4; v_gene: TRBV5-1; d_gene: TRBD1; CDR3nt: TGCGCCAGCAGCTTAGGGACAGTTTCTAATGAAAAACTGTTTTTT; CDR3aa: CASSLGTVSNEKLFF
abundance: NA; j_gene: TRBJ2-7; v_gene: TRBV4-1; d_gene: TRBD1; CDR3nt: TGCGCCAGCAGCCAATCGCAGGGGGCTCATGGTGAGCAGTACTTC; CDR3aa: CASSQSQGAHGEQYF
abundance: NA; j_gene: TRBJ2-5; v_gene: TRBV20-1; d_gene: TRBD2; CDR3nt: TGCAGTGCTAGATGGGCGGGGGACCCGAAAGAGACCCAGTACTTC; CDR3aa: CSARWAGDPKETQYF
abundance: NA; j_gene: TRBJ1-4; v_gene: TRBV29-1; d_gene: TRBD1; CDR3nt: TGCAGCGTTCGCGGGACAGGGGAGGAAAAACTGTTTTTT; CDR3aa: CSVRGTGEEKLFF
abundance: NA; j_gene: TRBJ2-5; v_gene: TRBV20-1; d_gene: NA; CDR3nt: TGCAGTGCTATGGTGGGGGGATCAGGAGAGACCCAGTACTTC; CDR3aa: CSAMVGGSGETQYF
abundance: NA; j_gene: TRBJ2-5; v_gene: TRBV5-1; d_gene: NA; CDR3nt: TGCGCCAGCAGCTTGGGCGGCGGGTTTCAAGAGACCCAGTACTTC; CDR3aa: CASSLGGGFQETQYF
abundance: NA; j_gene: TRBJ2-7; v_gene: TRBV19; d_gene: TRBD1; CDR3nt: TGTGCCAGTAGTAGACGGACAGGCGTCTACGAGCAGTACTTC; CDR3aa: CASSRRTGVYEQYF
abundance: many; j_gene: TRBJ1-2; v_gene: TRBV7-2; d_gene: NA; CDR3nt: TGTGCCAGCAGCTTAGGGGCTAACTATGGCTACACCTTC; CDR3aa: CASSLGANYGYTF
abundance: NA; j_gene: TRBJ2-1; v_gene: TRBV29-1; d_gene: NA; CDR3nt: TGCAGCGTCCCCCCGGGCGGGGTCGAGCAGTTCTTC; CDR3aa: CSVPPGGVEQFF
abundance: NA; j_gene: TRBJ1-4; v_gene: TRBV20-1; d_gene: NA; CDR3nt: TGCAGTGCCACCCCGGGCCGGGGTGAAAAACTGTTTTTT; CDR3aa: CSATPGRGEKLFF